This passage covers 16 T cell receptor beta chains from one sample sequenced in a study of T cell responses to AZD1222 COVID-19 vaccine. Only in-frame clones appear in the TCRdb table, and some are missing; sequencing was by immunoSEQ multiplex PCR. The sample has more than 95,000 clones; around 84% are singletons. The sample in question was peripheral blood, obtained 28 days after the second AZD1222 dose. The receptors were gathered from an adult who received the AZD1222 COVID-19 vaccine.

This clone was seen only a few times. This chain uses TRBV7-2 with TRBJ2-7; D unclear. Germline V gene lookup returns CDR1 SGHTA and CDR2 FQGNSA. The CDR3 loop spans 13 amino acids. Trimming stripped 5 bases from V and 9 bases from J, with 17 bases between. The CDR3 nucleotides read TGTGCCAGCAGCCCAGCTGGGATTCTGGGGCAGTACTTC. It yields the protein CASSPAGILGQYF.

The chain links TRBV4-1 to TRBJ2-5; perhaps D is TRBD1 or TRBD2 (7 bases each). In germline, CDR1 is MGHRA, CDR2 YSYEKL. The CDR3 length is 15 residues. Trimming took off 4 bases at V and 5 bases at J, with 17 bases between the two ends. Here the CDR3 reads CASSLGGGGAETQYF. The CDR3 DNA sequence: TGCGCCAGCAGCCTCGGGGGAGGGGGCGCGGAGACCCAGTACTTC.

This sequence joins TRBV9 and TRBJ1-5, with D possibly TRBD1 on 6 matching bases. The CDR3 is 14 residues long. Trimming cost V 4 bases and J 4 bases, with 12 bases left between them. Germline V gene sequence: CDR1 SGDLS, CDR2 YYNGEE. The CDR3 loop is CASSTDRTNQPQHF. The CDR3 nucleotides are TGTGCCAGCAGCACGGACAGAACTAATCAGCCCCAGCATTTT.

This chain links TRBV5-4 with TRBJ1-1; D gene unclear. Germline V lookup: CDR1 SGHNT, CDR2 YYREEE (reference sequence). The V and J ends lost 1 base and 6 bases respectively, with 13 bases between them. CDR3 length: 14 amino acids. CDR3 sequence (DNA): TGTGCCAGCAGCTTGCCCACTCCGAGCGCTGAAGCTTTCTTT. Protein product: CASSLPTPSAEAFF.

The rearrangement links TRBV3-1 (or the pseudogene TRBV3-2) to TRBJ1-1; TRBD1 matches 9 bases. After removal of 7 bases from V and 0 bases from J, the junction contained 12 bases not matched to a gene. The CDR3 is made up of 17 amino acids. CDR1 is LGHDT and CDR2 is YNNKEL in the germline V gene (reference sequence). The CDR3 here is CASTPRQGGIMNTEAFF. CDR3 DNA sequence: TGTGCCAGCACCCCTCGACAGGGGGGGATCATGAACACTGAAGCTTTCTTT.

The CDR3 loop reads CASRRGQWNTGELFF. The DNA for the CDR3 is TGTGCCAGTAGGCGGGGACAGTGGAACACCGGGGAGCTGTTTTTT. The rearrangement uses TRBV19 and TRBJ2-2; D perhaps matches TRBD1 (7 bases). The CDR3 has 15 amino acids. V was pared by 6 bases and J by 1 base, with 12 bases between. Per the germline V gene, CDR1 is LNHDA and CDR2 is SQIVND (reference sequence).

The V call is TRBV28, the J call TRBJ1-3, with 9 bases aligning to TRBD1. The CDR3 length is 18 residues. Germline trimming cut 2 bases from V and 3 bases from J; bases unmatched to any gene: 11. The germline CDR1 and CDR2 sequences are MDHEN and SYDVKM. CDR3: CASSLAGAGQGGGNTIYF. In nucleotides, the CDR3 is TGTGCCAGCAGTTTAGCTGGGGCGGGACAGGGAGGTGGAAACACCATATATTTT.

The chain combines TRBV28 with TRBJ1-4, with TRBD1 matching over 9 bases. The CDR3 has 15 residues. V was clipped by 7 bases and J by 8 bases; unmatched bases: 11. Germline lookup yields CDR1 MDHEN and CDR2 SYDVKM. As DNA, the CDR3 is TGTGCCAGCACCTCCCCCGGGACAGGGCCCGAAAAACTGTTTTTT. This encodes CASTSPGTGPEKLFF.

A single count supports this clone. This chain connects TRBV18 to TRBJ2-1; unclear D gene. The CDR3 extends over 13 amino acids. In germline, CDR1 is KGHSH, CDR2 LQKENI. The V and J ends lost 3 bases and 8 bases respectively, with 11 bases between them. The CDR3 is CASSPTNSDEQFF. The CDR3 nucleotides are TGTGCCAGCTCACCGACGAATTCCGATGAGCAGTTCTTC.

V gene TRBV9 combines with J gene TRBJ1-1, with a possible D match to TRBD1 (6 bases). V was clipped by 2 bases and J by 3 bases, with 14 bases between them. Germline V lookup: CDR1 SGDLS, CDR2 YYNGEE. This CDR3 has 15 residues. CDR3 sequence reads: CASSVSPGADTEAFF. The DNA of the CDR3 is TGTGCCAGCAGCGTTTCTCCGGGGGCGGACACTGAAGCTTTCTTT. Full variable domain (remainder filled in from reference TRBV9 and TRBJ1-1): DSGVTQTPKHLITATGQRVTLRCSPRSGDLSVYWYQQSLDQGLQFLIQYYNGEERAKGNILERFSAQQFPDLHSELNLSSLELGDSALYFCASSVSPGADTEAFFGQGTRLTVV.

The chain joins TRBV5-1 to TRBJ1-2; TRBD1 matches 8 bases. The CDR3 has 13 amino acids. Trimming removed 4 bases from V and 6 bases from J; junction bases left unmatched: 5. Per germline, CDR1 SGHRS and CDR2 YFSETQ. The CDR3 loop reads CASSPGTGHGYTF. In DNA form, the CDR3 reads TGCGCCAGCAGCCCCGGGACAGGACATGGCTACACCTTC.

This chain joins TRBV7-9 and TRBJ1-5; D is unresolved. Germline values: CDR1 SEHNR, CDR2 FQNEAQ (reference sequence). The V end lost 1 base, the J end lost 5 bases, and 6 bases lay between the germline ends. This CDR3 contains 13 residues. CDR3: CASSLGWDQPQHF. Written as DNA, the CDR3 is TGTGCCAGCAGCTTAGGATGGGATCAGCCCCAGCATTTT.

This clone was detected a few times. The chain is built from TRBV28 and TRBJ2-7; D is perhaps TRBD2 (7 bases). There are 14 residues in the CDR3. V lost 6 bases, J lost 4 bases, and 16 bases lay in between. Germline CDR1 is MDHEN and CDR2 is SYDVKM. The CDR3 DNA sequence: TGTGCCAGCAGGTACGGGGGGCCCCATTACGAGCAGTACTTC. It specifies CASRYGGPHYEQYF.

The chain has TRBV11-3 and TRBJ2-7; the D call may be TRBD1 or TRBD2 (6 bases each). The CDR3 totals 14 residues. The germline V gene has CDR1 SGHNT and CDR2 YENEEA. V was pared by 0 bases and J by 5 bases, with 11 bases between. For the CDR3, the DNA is TGTGCCAGCAGCTTAGATTCGGGGGCCAACGAGCAGTACTTC. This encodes CASSLDSGANEQYF.

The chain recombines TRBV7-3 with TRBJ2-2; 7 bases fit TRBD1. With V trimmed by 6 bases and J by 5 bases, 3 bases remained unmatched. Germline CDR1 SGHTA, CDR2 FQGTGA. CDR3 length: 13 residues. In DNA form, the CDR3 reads TGTGCCAGCAGTCAGACAGGGACCGGGGAGCTGTTTTTT. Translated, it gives CASSQTGTGELFF.

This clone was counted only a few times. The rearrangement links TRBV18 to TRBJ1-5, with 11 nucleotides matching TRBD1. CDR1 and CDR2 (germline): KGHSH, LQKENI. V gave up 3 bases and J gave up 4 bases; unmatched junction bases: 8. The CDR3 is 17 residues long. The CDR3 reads CASSPDGQGAPNQPQHF. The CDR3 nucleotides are TGTGCCAGCTCACCTGATGGACAGGGGGCGCCTAATCAGCCCCAGCATTTT.